The present TCR beta chain was sequenced within a study of blood T cell repertoires in COVID-19. This CDR3 is built from 12 residues. Germline V CDR1 and CDR2: SGHAT, FQNNGV. Trimming shortened V by 4 bases and J by 2 bases, and 6 bases separated the two germline ends. Measured with immunoSEQ multiplex PCR; TCRdb has only the in-frame clones, and not every one. The sample holds approximately 260,000 clones, over 80% seen once. V gene TRBV11-2 combines with J gene TRBJ2-7, with D unresolved. The TCR comes from a woman aged 18-29 years who had recovered from COVID-19. The sequencing sample was made of PBMCs or T cells enriched from blood (not recorded which). The CDR3 DNA follows: TGTGCCAGCAGCTCCTATACCTACGAGCAGTACTTC. It yields the protein CASSSYTYEQYF.